This TCR beta chain was recovered during a study of blood T cell repertoires in COVID-19. As for the study in general: From T cells, B-cell-depleted T cells, or PBMCs came the material, which was cDNA or gDNA.

As originally analysed: By means of reference gene primer amplification, nucleated cell counts were estimated. This table comes from immunoSEQ multiplex PCR, and its TCRdb copy is limited to in-frame clones, with some not included. V and J calls and clone size come straight from that table; D and trimming were deduced from the DNA. The sample consists of under 200,000 clones, 82% of them appearing once. Study members were between roughly 18 and 100 years old and lived in 20 to 30 US regions. Participant reports of clinical history set cohort assignment. CDR3 length: 15 amino acids. The germline V gene encodes CDR1 SQVTM and CDR2 ANQGSEA. The J segment lost 2 bases and the V segment lost 7 bases, leaving 10 bases of the junction unmatched.

The sequence came from a man aged 55-75 years who had recovered from COVID-19. V usage is TRBV29-1 and J usage is TRBJ2-3; 9 positions match TRBD1. Sample: PBMCs or T cells enriched from blood (not recorded which). The DNA of the CDR3 is TGCAGCGGTGACCCCCGGGACAGGGACACAGATACGCAGTATTTT. Translated: CSGDPRDRDTDTQYF.